Following are 10 T cell receptor beta chains from one sample sequenced in a study of early T cells in non-severe SARS-CoV-2 infection. TCRdb used MiXCR to reprocess the 5' RACE reads, holding one entry per CDR3 protein. The table shows 85,000 to 100,000 distinct CDR3 sequences, with more than 9.5% occurring only once. The sample consisted of whole blood, taken at baseline. The receptors derive from an adult who was a healthcare worker with PCR-confirmed SARS-CoV-2 infection or an uninfected control (not recorded which).

This clonotype was recorded a few times. The CDR3 nucleotides are TGTGCCAGCAGCCGAACCCCAGAGACCCAGTACTTC. Its translation: CASSRTPETQYF. The chain combines TRBV7-9 with TRBJ2-5, with no clear D. The CDR3 runs to 12 residues. The V gene lost 5 bases and the J gene lost 4 bases, with 8 bases spanning the gap. The germline gives CDR1 SEHNR, CDR2 FQNEAQ (reference sequence). Using reference TRBV7-9 and TRBJ2-5 for the parts outside the CDR3, the full variable domain is DTGVSQNPRHKITKRGQNVTFRCDPISEHNRLYWYRQTLGQGPEFLTYFQNEAQLEKSRLLSDRFSAERPKGSFSTLEIQRTEQGDSAMYLCASSRTPETQYFGPGTRLLVL.

This clonotype was detected ten times or more. The chain couples TRBV20-1 to TRBJ1-2; 10 bases align to TRBD1. The ends lost 1 base at V and 7 bases at J; junction bases unmatched: 9. The CDR3 spans 15 residues. Germline CDR1 reads DFQATT; CDR2 reads SNEGSKA (reference sequence). In DNA form, the CDR3 reads TGCAGTGCTAGAGTGCGGGACAGGGGAGGTGGTGGCTACACCTTC. Translating gives CSARVRDRGGGGYTF.

This clonotype has ten or more counts. The chain is built from TRBV10-3 and TRBJ2-1; D unresolved. The CDR3 loop spans 15 amino acids. V lost 0 bases, J lost 5 bases, and 11 bases lay in between. The germline CDR1 and CDR2 sequences are ENHRY and SYGVKD. CDR3 region: CAISESADLHNEQFF. The CDR3 DNA reads TGTGCCATCAGTGAGTCGGCGGACCTACACAATGAGCAGTTCTTC.

This clonotype was picked up a small number of times. The V call is TRBV3-1, the J call TRBJ1-2; 7 bases agree with TRBD1. The length of the CDR3 is 13 residues. Germline V gives CDR1 LGHDT, CDR2 YNNKEL (reference sequence). Unmatched junction bases numbered 6, after V lost 8 bases and J lost 3 bases. This CDR3 reads CASRGQTYYGYTF. As DNA, the CDR3 is TGTGCCAGCCGGGGACAGACATACTATGGCTACACCTTC.

The chain recombines TRBV20-1 with TRBJ1-6, with 9 nucleotides matching TRBD1. Germline trimming cut 6 bases from V and 7 bases from J; bases unmatched to any gene: 4. The length of the CDR3 is 13 residues. Germline V lookup: CDR1 DFQATT, CDR2 SNEGSKA (reference sequence). The CDR3 loop is CSALTGGNSPLHF. The CDR3 coding sequence is TGCAGTGCCCTCACAGGGGGCAATTCACCCCTCCACTTT.

There are a few counts of this clonotype. The chain couples TRBV5-1 to TRBJ1-1; 10 bases match TRBD1. From germline, CDR1 is SGHRS and CDR2 YFSETQ. This CDR3 has 15 residues. Germline trimming cut 4 bases from V and 2 bases from J; bases unmatched to any gene: 5. As DNA, the CDR3 is TGCGCCAGCAGCGCCACGACAGGGGGCAACACTGAAGCTTTCTTT. This sequence encodes CASSATTGGNTEAFF.

V is TRBV20-1 and J is TRBJ2-1, with 13 bases fitting TRBD2. CDR1 DFQATT and CDR2 SNEGSKA come from the germline V gene (reference sequence). Trimming cost V 3 bases and J 7 bases; bases outside gene matches: 12. The CDR3 loop spans 17 amino acids. As DNA, the CDR3 is TGCAGTGCTAGTGGACTAGCGGGAGCCCTCTCTGGGAATGAGCAGTTCTTC. This sequence encodes CSASGLAGALSGNEQFF.

This chain uses TRBV7-8 with TRBJ2-5; a weak D match, TRBD2 (5 bases). The V gene's germline CDR1 is SGHVS and CDR2 FQNEAQ. CDR3 length equals 15 residues. The V and J ends lost 4 bases and 0 bases respectively, with 12 bases between them. The CDR3 coding sequence is TGTGCCAGCAGCTGGATACAAGCGGACCAAGAGACCCAGTACTTC. Protein sequence: CASSWIQADQETQYF.

In this sample, this clonotype turned up a few times. The chain joins TRBV2 to TRBJ2-1; D perhaps matches TRBD2 (5 bases). V lost 5 bases to trimming and J lost 3 bases, with 11 bases between them. This CDR3 comprises 14 residues. Germline CDR1 SNHLY, CDR2 FYNNEI. The CDR3 is CASSSQLDYNEQFF. The CDR3 nucleotides read TGTGCCAGCAGTTCTCAACTAGACTACAATGAGCAGTTCTTC.

V usage is TRBV19 and J usage is TRBJ1-1, with TRBD1 as a possible D gene (5 bases). CDR1 is LNHDA, CDR2 SQIVND, per germline (reference sequence). Trimming cost V 7 bases and J 4 bases, with 16 bases left between them. The CDR3 has 14 residues. CDR3 sequence (DNA): TGTGCCAGTATAGGGTCGGGACGTGCCACTGAAGCTTTCTTT. As protein: CASIGSGRATEAFF.